The 17 T cell receptor beta chains presented below share a single source sample, sequenced in a study of patients and donors after allogeneic stem cell transplantation. MiXCR, applied by TCRdb to the RT-PCR reads, yields one record per CDR3 protein. The sample has roughly 960,000 distinct CDR3 sequences; roughly 18% are singletons. Sequenced sample: blood, either unsorted or a sorted T cell fraction (not recorded which). The receptor source for this set is a human donor who was either an allogeneic HSCT recipient or a stem cell or donor lymphocyte infusion donor (not recorded which). It is not recorded whose cells these are; they may come from a transplant donor.

This clonotype is a singleton in its sample. This chain links TRBV9 with TRBJ1-1, with D maybe TRBD1 (5 bases). The CDR3 is made up of 17 amino acids. V was clipped by 0 bases and J by 3 bases, with 18 bases between them. CDR1 and CDR2 (germline): SGDLS, YYNGEE. CDR3 nucleotides: TGTGCCAGCAGCGTAGTAGGGAGGGGAGGTAAGGACACTGAAGCTTTCTTT. Its protein product is CASSVVGRGGKDTEAFF.

The gene calls are TRBV6-5 and TRBJ2-3; D gene ambiguous. The CDR3 has 16 residues. CDR1 is MNHEY and CDR2 is SVGAGI in the germline V gene. V was trimmed by 6 bases and J by 0 bases, leaving 16 bases between them. CDR3: CASSTAGRQSTDTQYF. CDR3 nucleotides: TGTGCCAGCAGCACCGCCGGAAGGCAGAGCACAGATACGCAGTATTTT.

V is TRBV7-9 and J is TRBJ2-7; D perhaps matches TRBD2 (6 bases). With 5 bases removed from V and 0 bases from J, the gap between germline ends came to 17 bases. This CDR3 is 16 amino acids long. Germline CDR1 and CDR2: SEHNR and FQNEAQ (reference sequence). In DNA form, the CDR3 reads TGTGCCAGCAGCCCCCCACCTGGGGACTCCTCCTACGAGCAGTACTTC. Amino acid sequence: CASSPPPGDSSYEQYF.

J is TRBJ1-5 and V is TRBV20-1; TRBD1 is a possible D gene (6 bases). The V and J ends lost 0 bases and 2 bases respectively, with 14 bases between them. CDR3 length: 16 residues. Germline assignment: CDR1 DFQATT and CDR2 SNEGSKA (reference sequence). The CDR3 DNA is TGCAGTGCTAGAGAGGTGGGGGGCTTGGGCAATCAGCCCCAGCATTTT. Translated: CSAREVGGLGNQPQHF.

The genes are TRBV10-3 and TRBJ2-1; D is possibly TRBD2 (6 bases). Germline lookup yields CDR1 ENHRY and CDR2 SYGVKD. The CDR3 has 13 amino acids. Trimming took 8 bases from V and 10 from J, leaving 18 bases between them. The CDR3 is CAISPELAMEQFF. CDR3 DNA: TGTGCCATCTCACCTGAACTAGCCATGGAGCAGTTCTTC.

The chain recombines TRBV12-3 or TRBV12-4 with TRBJ2-6; the D gene is possibly TRBD1 (5 bases). Trimming removed 7 bases at V and 4 bases at J, with 11 bases between. This CDR3 has 14 amino acids. The CDR3 spells CASTSQEGANVLTF. The CDR3 coding sequence is TGTGCCAGCACCTCACAGGAGGGGGCCAACGTCCTGACTTTC.

V gene TRBV5-1 combines with J gene TRBJ2-5; D uncertain. CDR1 is SGHRS, CDR2 YFSETQ, per germline. The CDR3 is made up of 15 amino acids. Trimming pared 0 bases from V and 1 base from J, leaving 10 bases between. The CDR3 DNA reads as TGCGCCAGCAGCTTGGAAGGGTCACCCCAAGAGACCCAGTACTTC. Its protein is CASSLEGSPQETQYF.

This chain's CDR3 is CASSFRGGLTDEQYF. CDR3 DNA: TGTGCCAGCAGTTTCCGCGGGGGACTGACCGACGAGCAGTACTTC. J is TRBJ2-7 and V is TRBV6-5; 7 positions match TRBD2. The CDR3 covers 15 residues. The J segment lost 5 bases and the V segment lost 4 bases, leaving 11 bases of the junction unmatched. From germline, CDR1 is MNHEY and CDR2 SVGAGI.

This clonotype has more than one count but fewer than ten. The junction differs from germline at one of its ends, possibly a read error. CDR3 region: CASSVAGATNEQFF. As DNA, the CDR3 is TGTGCCAGCAGTGTAGCGGGGGCGACCAATGAGCAGTTCTTC. V gene TRBV12-3 or TRBV12-4 combines with J gene TRBJ2-1; 9 positions match TRBD2. The CDR3 runs to 14 residues.

This chain uses TRBV3-1 with TRBJ1-6; 7 bases fit TRBD1. The CDR3 has 14 amino acids. The junction had 0 bases not matched to a gene; V was cut back by 4 bases and J by 3 bases. CDR1 LGHDT and CDR2 YNNKEL come from the germline V gene (reference sequence). The CDR3 DNA sequence: TGTGCCAGCAGCCGGGACAGCTATAATTCACCCCTCCACTTT. It is translated as CASSRDSYNSPLHF.

The CDR3, as DNA: TGTGCCAGCAGCTTGTCGTCGGGACAGGGGGTCGACTATGGCTACACCTTC. It codes for CASSLSSGQGVDYGYTF. The rearrangement uses TRBV5-6 and TRBJ1-2; 11 nucleotides line up with TRBD1. The V segment lost 1 base and the J segment 3 bases; nucleotides outside the gene matches: 8. The CDR3 sequence is 17 residues long. Germline CDR1 and CDR2: SGHDT and YYEEEE.

This clonotype has more than one count but fewer than ten. The chain is built from TRBV19 and TRBJ2-2, with D tentatively TRBD2 (5 bases). Germline V gene lookup returns CDR1 LNHDA and CDR2 SQIVND (reference sequence). This CDR3 is 13 amino acids long. The ends were cut back, 1 base at V and 9 bases at J, with 9 bases in the middle. The CDR3 region has the DNA TGTGCCAGTAGTATAGTGGACTTCCGGGAGCTGTTTTTT. Amino acids: CASSIVDFRELFF.

This chain joins TRBV27 and TRBJ1-1, with TRBD1 matching 7 bases. From germline, CDR1 is MNHEY and CDR2 SMNVEV (reference sequence). V was pared by 4 bases and J by 1 base, with 9 bases of the junction left unmatched. There are 16 residues in the CDR3. CDR3 residues: CASSSPPGQPNTEAFF. DNA for the CDR3: TGTGCCAGCAGTTCCCCCCCGGGACAGCCGAACACTGAAGCTTTCTTT.

This chain's CDR3 is CASSLGGRERNEQYF. The CDR3 DNA reads as TGCGCCAGCAGCTTGGGGGGCAGGGAGAGAAACGAGCAGTACTTC. The chain uses TRBV5-1 and TRBJ2-7, with D perhaps TRBD1 or TRBD2 (5 bases each). Trimming removed 0 bases from V and 5 bases from J, with 15 bases in between. Germline CDR1 and CDR2: SGHRS and YFSETQ. The CDR3 has 15 amino acids.

The V gene is TRBV20-1, the J gene TRBJ2-7, with 12 nucleotides matching TRBD2. The V segment lost 3 bases and the J segment 5 bases; nucleotides outside the gene matches: 2. The CDR3 consists of 13 residues. Germline V gene lookup returns CDR1 DFQATT and CDR2 SNEGSKA (reference sequence). The CDR3: CSARRTSGNEQYF. The DNA of the CDR3 is TGCAGTGCTAGGCGGACTAGCGGGAACGAGCAGTACTTC.

V usage is TRBV18 and J usage is TRBJ1-4; D ambiguous. Germline lookup yields CDR1 KGHSH and CDR2 LQKENI. Trimming left V 3 bases short and J 0 bases short, with 14 bases between. This CDR3 spans 17 amino acids. The CDR3 loop is CASSPLTSAATNEKLFF. For the CDR3, the DNA is TGTGCCAGCTCACCTCTAACATCAGCTGCAACTAATGAAAAACTGTTTTTT.

The V call is TRBV7-9, the J call TRBJ2-1; 7 bases are a match to TRBD1. The V and J ends lost 6 bases and 6 bases, in that order; junction bases with no gene match: 17. This CDR3 has 17 amino acids. CDR1 is SEHNR and CDR2 is FQNEAQ in the germline V gene (reference sequence). CDR3 sequence: CASSFVKGALGGNEQFF. For the CDR3, the DNA is TGTGCCAGCAGTTTTGTGAAGGGGGCATTGGGTGGCAATGAGCAGTTCTTC.